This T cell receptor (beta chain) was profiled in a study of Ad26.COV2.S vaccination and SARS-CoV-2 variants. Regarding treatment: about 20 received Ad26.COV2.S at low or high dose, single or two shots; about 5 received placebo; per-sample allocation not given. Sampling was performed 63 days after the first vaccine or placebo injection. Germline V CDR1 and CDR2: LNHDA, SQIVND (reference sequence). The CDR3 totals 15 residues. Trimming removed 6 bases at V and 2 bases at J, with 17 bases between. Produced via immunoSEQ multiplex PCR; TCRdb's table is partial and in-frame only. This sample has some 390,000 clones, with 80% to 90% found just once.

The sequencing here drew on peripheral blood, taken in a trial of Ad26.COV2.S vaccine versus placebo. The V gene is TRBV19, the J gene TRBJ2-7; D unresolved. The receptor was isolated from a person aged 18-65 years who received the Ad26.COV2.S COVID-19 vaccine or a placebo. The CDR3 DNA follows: TGTGCCAGTAGCCTCTTCGTGGGATCCCCCTACGAGCAGTACTTC. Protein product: CASSLFVGSPYEQYF. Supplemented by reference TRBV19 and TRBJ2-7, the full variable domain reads DGGITQSPKYLFRKEGQNVTLSCEQNLNHDAMYWYRQDPGQGLRLIYYSQIVNDFQKGDIAEGYSVSREKKESFPLTVTSAQKNPTAFYLCASSLFVGSPYEQYFGPGTRLTVT.